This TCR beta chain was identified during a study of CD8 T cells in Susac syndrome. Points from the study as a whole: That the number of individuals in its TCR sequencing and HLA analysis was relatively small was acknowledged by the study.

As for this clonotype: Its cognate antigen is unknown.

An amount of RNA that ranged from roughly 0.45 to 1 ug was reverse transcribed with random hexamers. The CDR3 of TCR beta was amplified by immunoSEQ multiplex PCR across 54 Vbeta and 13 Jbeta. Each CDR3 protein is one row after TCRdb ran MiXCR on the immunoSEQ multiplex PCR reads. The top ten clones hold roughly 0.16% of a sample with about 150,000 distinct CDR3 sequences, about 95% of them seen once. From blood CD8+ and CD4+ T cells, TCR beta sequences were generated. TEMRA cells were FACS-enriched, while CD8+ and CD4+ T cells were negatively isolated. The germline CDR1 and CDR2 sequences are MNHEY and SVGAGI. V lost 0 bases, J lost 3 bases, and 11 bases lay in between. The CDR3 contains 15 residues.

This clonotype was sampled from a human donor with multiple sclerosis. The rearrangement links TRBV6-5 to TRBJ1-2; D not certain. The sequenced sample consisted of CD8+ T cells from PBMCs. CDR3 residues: CASSYSQDAHYGYTF. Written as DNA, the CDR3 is TGTGCCAGCAGTTACTCGCAGGACGCCCACTATGGCTACACCTTC.